The entry below describes one T cell receptor (beta chain). The data were taken from a study of T-cell memory formation after mild COVID-19. One entry per CDR3 protein, called by TCRdb with MiXCR from the 5' RACE reads. The sample holds approximately 89,000 distinct CDR3 sequences, 9.5% to 15% seen once. Germline CDR1 is MNHNS and CDR2 is SASEGT. This CDR3 comprises 15 residues. V dropped 2 bases and J dropped 9; count of bases not matched to a gene: 8. The receptor comes from a man younger than 35 who had mild COVID-19 (a few samples of this study predate the infection). Cell type and time point are not known. The chain combines TRBV6-1 with TRBJ2-1; TRBD2 matches 9 bases. The sample taken for sequencing was PBMCs or a T cell subset sorted from them (not recorded which). CDR3 nucleotides: TGTGCCAGCAGTGAACAGGCGGGGGGGCCGAGTGAGCAGTTCTTC. Its translation is CASSEQAGGPSEQFF.